Described below is a single TCR beta chain sequence and its context. The data stem from a study of identical twins. TCRdb re-analysed the 5' RACE reads in MiXCR, keeping a single row per CDR3 protein. This table has 510,000 or so distinct CDR3 sequences, around 15% appearing once. The CDR3 totals 13 residues. V dropped 6 bases and J dropped 4 bases, with 12 bases sitting between them. Separately, the same data were catalogued under a study of yellow fever vaccine responses in identical twins.

Sequencing was performed on CD4+ T cells sorted from blood. The clonotype originates from a woman aged 18-29 years in good health. V is TRBV12-3 or TRBV12-4 and J is TRBJ1-1; D gene uncertain. CDR3 residues: CASSVAETTEAFF. The CDR3 coding sequence is TGTGCCAGCAGCGTCGCGGAGACCACTGAAGCTTTCTTT.